The 32 T cell receptor beta chains given below trace back to one sample, sequenced in a study of control samples from healthy donors and cancer patients. Clones were sequenced by immunoSEQ multiplex PCR, and TCRdb holds only the in-frame ones, with some missing. The data contain 150,000 to 200,000 clones, just under 95% of them singletons. The sequenced sample was blood. The source of these receptors is a woman in her 40s in good health.

The genes are TRBV6-6 and TRBJ1-2; D gene uncertain. The germline gives CDR1 MNHNY, CDR2 SVGAGI (reference sequence). The V and J ends lost 6 bases and 2 bases respectively, with 10 bases between them. The length of the CDR3 is 13 residues. CDR3 sequence (DNA): TGTGCCAGCAGCCCTACACAGAACTATGGCTACACCTTC. Translating gives CASSPTQNYGYTF.

The gene calls are TRBV5-1 and TRBJ2-2; TRBD2 might be the D (6 bases). Germline-derived CDR1 and CDR2 are SGHRS and YFSETQ. V was shortened by 4 bases and J by 0 bases, with 13 bases between the two germline ends. The CDR3 is 16 residues long. CDR3 region: CASSPGGTANTGELFF. DNA for the CDR3: TGCGCCAGCAGCCCTGGCGGGACTGCGAACACCGGGGAGCTGTTTTTT.

V is TRBV2 and J is TRBJ1-5; no firm D call. The germline gives CDR1 SNHLY, CDR2 FYNNEI. The V end lost 1 base, the J end lost 6 bases, and 4 bases lay between the germline ends. CDR3 length: 12 residues. DNA for the CDR3: TGTGCCAGCAGTGAAGAGGGTCAGCCCCAGCATTTT. It codes for CASSEEGQPQHF.

This chain links TRBV6-5 with TRBJ1-2, with 8 bases matching TRBD1. Germline assignment: CDR1 MNHEY and CDR2 SVGAGI. Losses at the gene ends were 6 bases for V and 5 bases for J; bases not matched to a gene: 5. CDR3 length: 13 residues. The CDR3 bases are TGTGCCAGCAGCCCAGGGGGCGCTTATGGCTACACCTTC. This sequence encodes CASSPGGAYGYTF.

V gene TRBV9 combines with J gene TRBJ2-2, with a tentative D call TRBD2 (6 bases). The ends were cut back, 4 bases at V and 5 bases at J, with 12 bases in the middle. The CDR3 consists of 14 residues. From germline, CDR1 is SGDLS and CDR2 YYNGEE. Here the CDR3 reads CASSSSRGTGELFF. The CDR3 coding sequence is TGTGCCAGCAGCTCCAGTCGGGGGACCGGGGAGCTGTTTTTT.

Remarks on this clone: The junction shows a germline mismatch at one end, possibly a read error. V and J are TRBV7-2 and TRBJ2-2; possibly TRBD1 for D (6 bases). CDR1 SGHTA and CDR2 FQGNSA come from the germline V gene. The CDR3 spans 15 residues. The CDR3 bases are TGTGCCAGCAGCCTAGCTCTAGGGGGAACCGGGGAGCTGTTTTTT. Translating it yields CASSLALGGTGELFF.

The V gene is TRBV7-9, the J gene TRBJ1-1; TRBD1 agrees at 7 bases. V was clipped by 4 bases and J by 1 base; unmatched bases: 9. This CDR3 contains 16 residues. The germline CDR1 and CDR2 sequences are SEHNR and FQNEAQ (reference sequence). This CDR3 is CASSSHRGWRNTEAFF. The CDR3 nucleotides read TGTGCCAGCAGCTCTCACAGGGGTTGGAGGAACACTGAAGCTTTCTTT. The complete variable domain, with remaining parts taken from reference TRBV7-9 and TRBJ1-1, reads DTGVSQNPRHKITKRGQNVTFRCDPISEHNRLYWYRQTLGQGPEFLTYFQNEAQLEKSRLLSDRFSAERPKGSFSTLEIQRTEQGDSAMYLCASSSHRGWRNTEAFFGQGTRLTVV.

The J gene is TRBJ2-5, the V gene TRBV6-5; possibly TRBD1 or TRBD2 for D (5 bases each). The V gene's germline CDR1 is MNHEY and CDR2 SVGAGI. The CDR3 has 14 residues. Between the trimmed V and J ends, which lost 6 bases and 5 bases, there was a span of 16 bases. The CDR3: CASRTYGADETQYF. In DNA, the CDR3 is TGTGCCAGCAGGACTTACGGGGCGGACGAGACCCAGTACTTC.

The CDR3 DNA sequence: TGTGCCAGTAAAAAACGGACAGGGAGTTACGACGAGCAGTACTTC. This sequence encodes CASKKRTGSYDEQYF. The chain carries TRBV19 and TRBJ2-7; the match to TRBD1 covers 8 bases. The CDR3 has 15 amino acids. Trimming cost V 7 bases and J 5 bases; bases outside gene matches: 13. The germline V gene encodes CDR1 LNHDA and CDR2 SQIVND (reference sequence).

The gene calls are TRBV5-1 and TRBJ2-1; no reliable D call. Trimming took 0 bases from V and 2 from J, leaving 12 bases between them. Germline V gives CDR1 SGHRS, CDR2 YFSETQ. CDR3 length: 16 amino acids. The CDR3 here is CASSLGKVGPYNEQFF. CDR3 DNA: TGCGCCAGCAGCTTGGGTAAAGTAGGTCCCTACAATGAGCAGTTCTTC.

The V gene is TRBV5-1, the J gene TRBJ2-5; 9 nucleotides line up with TRBD2. Germline CDR1 SGHRS, CDR2 YFSETQ. Trimming cost V 3 bases and J 5 bases; bases outside gene matches: 5. This CDR3 is 14 amino acids long. The chain's CDR3 is CASSSGTSRETQYF. The CDR3 DNA follows: TGCGCCAGCAGCTCTGGGACTAGCCGGGAGACCCAGTACTTC.

V and J are TRBV29-1 and TRBJ1-1; the D is unclear. Germline-derived CDR1 and CDR2 are SQVTM and ANQGSEA. This CDR3 has 14 residues. The ends were cut back, 2 bases at V and 3 bases at J, with 13 bases in the middle. This chain's CDR3 is CSVESGLRDTEAFF. CDR3 nucleotides: TGCAGCGTTGAAAGTGGCCTTCGCGACACTGAAGCTTTCTTT.

The J gene is TRBJ1-4, the V gene TRBV25-1; a weak D match, TRBD1 (5 bases). The CDR3 length is 14 residues. V was pared by 2 bases and J by 8 bases, with 12 bases between. The germline gives CDR1 MGHDK, CDR2 SYGVNS. The DNA for the CDR3 is TGTGCCAGCAGTGAAGGGGGTTATGGGGAAAAACTGTTTTTT. Translated: CASSEGGYGEKLFF.

The CDR3 bases are TGTGCCAGCTCACCCGGGGGACAGCCCTACGAGCAGTACTTC. It encodes CASSPGGQPYEQYF. The chain has TRBV18 and TRBJ2-7; D possibly corresponds to TRBD1 (7 bases). The CDR3 length is 14 residues. Germline V gene data show CDR1 as KGHSH and CDR2 as LQKENI. The V and J ends lost 3 bases and 2 bases respectively, with 11 bases between them.

The chain joins TRBV6-2 or TRBV6-3 to TRBJ2-1; 10 bases match TRBD2. Germline V gene data show CDR1 as MNHEY and CDR2 as SVGEGT. V shed 4 bases and J 6 bases; nucleotides not matched to a gene: 6. The CDR3 length is 15 residues. CDR3 coding DNA: TGTGCCAGCAGTTCTAGCGGGAGAGTGAGCAATGAGCAGTTCTTC. Translated, it gives CASSSSGRVSNEQFF.

The chain employs TRBV9 and TRBJ2-7; TRBD2 agrees at 13 bases. The V gene's germline CDR1 is SGDLS and CDR2 YYNGEE. V trimming: 3 bases; J trimming: 4 bases; junction bases outside the gene matches: 7. CDR3 length: 16 amino acids. CDR3 region: CASSAGGTSGKYEQYF. CDR3 DNA sequence: TGTGCCAGCAGCGCCGGAGGGACTAGCGGGAAGTACGAGCAGTACTTC.

The J gene is TRBJ2-3, the V gene TRBV4-1, with TRBD2 matching 9 bases. Unmatched junction bases numbered 9, after V lost 5 bases and J lost 0 bases. This CDR3 is 17 amino acids long. The V gene's germline CDR1 is MGHRA and CDR2 YSYEKL. CDR3 in amino acids: CASSVRGLAGSTDTQYF. The CDR3 DNA follows: TGCGCCAGCAGCGTAAGGGGTCTAGCGGGGAGCACAGATACGCAGTATTTT.

The gene calls are TRBV5-4 and TRBJ2-7, with D unresolved. Germline V gene sequence: CDR1 SGHNT, CDR2 YYREEE (reference sequence). CDR3 length: 14 residues. V lost 5 bases and J 3 bases, leaving 15 bases between the germline ends. The CDR3 spells CASSAGRVNYEQYF. CDR3 sequence (DNA): TGTGCCAGCAGTGCTGGACGTGTGAACTACGAGCAGTACTTC. The variable domain in full, with the rest retrieved from reference TRBV5-4 and TRBJ2-7, is ETGVTQSPTHLIKTRGQQVTLRCSSQSGHNTVSWYQQALGQGPQFIFQYYREEENGRGNFPPRFSGLQFPNYSSELNVNALELDDSALYLCASSAGRVNYEQYFGPGTRLTVT.

The chain is built from TRBV5-1 and TRBJ2-3; no firm D call. The CDR3 spans 13 residues. The germline V gene has CDR1 SGHRS and CDR2 YFSETQ. The V and J ends lost 1 base and 2 bases respectively, with 5 bases between them. CDR3 region: CASSLTTTDTQYF. The CDR3 DNA is TGCGCCAGCAGCTTGACTACCACAGATACGCAGTATTTT.

The chain employs TRBV5-1 and TRBJ1-3; 10 nucleotides match TRBD1. From germline, CDR1 is SGHRS and CDR2 YFSETQ. The CDR3 length is 15 residues. V dropped 0 bases and J dropped 8; count of bases not matched to a gene: 5. The CDR3 DNA sequence: TGCGCCAGCAGCTTGGCGGGACAGGGGATGGACACCATATATTTT. Its translation is CASSLAGQGMDTIYF.

This rearrangement joins TRBV7-2 to TRBJ2-2, with D possibly being TRBD2 (5 bases). V dropped 1 base and J dropped 6 bases, with 18 bases sitting between them. The CDR3 is 17 amino acids. Germline CDR1 SGHTA, CDR2 FQGNSA. Here the CDR3 reads CASSLGLARIWAGELFF. The CDR3 DNA is TGTGCCAGCAGCTTAGGATTAGCGCGGATATGGGCCGGGGAGCTGTTTTTT.

This chain joins TRBV7-8 and TRBJ1-3; no reliable D call. V lost 5 bases to trimming and J lost 2 bases, with 16 bases between them. This CDR3 comprises 16 residues. In germline, CDR1 is SGHVS, CDR2 FQNEAQ. The CDR3 bases are TGTGCCAGCAGCCCAACGAACCTAGGGACTGGAAACACCATATATTTT. It yields the protein CASSPTNLGTGNTIYF.

The chain is built from TRBV7-2 and TRBJ2-1, with D possibly TRBD2 on 6 matching bases. CDR1 is SGHTA, CDR2 FQGNSA, per germline. The germline V and J ends were trimmed by 1 base and 6 bases, with 10 bases remaining between them. CDR3 length equals 14 residues. For the CDR3, the DNA is TGTGCCAGCAGCTTAGGGGGCGGGGTCAATGAGCAGTTCTTC. It translates to CASSLGGGVNEQFF.

The chain is built from TRBV19 and TRBJ2-7, with D possibly called TRBD1 or TRBD2 (5 bases each). Germline loops: CDR1 LNHDA, CDR2 SQIVND (reference sequence). Trimming stripped 3 bases from V and 4 bases from J, with 16 bases between. The CDR3 length is 15 residues. The CDR3 nucleotides read TGTGCCAGTAGTATTAGTGCAGGGACGATTTACGAGCAGTACTTC. It encodes CASSISAGTIYEQYF.

V and J are TRBV25-1 and TRBJ2-2, with 8 bases that match TRBD2. V shed 5 bases, J shed 4 bases, and the junction held 6 bases outside the gene matches. From germline, CDR1 is MGHDK and CDR2 SYGVNS. This CDR3 has 15 residues. The CDR3 DNA is TGTGCCAGCAGTCGGGCTAGCGGGTTCACCGGGGAGCTGTTTTTT. As protein: CASSRASGFTGELFF.

This clone was recorded once. The V and J genes are TRBV18 and TRBJ2-7; D remains ambiguous. CDR1 is KGHSH, CDR2 LQKENI, per germline. The CDR3 spans 13 residues. V was pared by 0 bases and J by 2 bases, with 5 bases between. CDR3 residues: CASSPPVAYEQYF. In DNA form, the CDR3 reads TGTGCCAGCTCACCACCTGTAGCCTACGAGCAGTACTTC.

The chain combines TRBV27 with TRBJ1-1, with D possibly TRBD1 on 6 matching bases. The CDR3 length is 15 residues. The V and J ends lost 5 bases and 1 base respectively, with 14 bases between them. CDR1 MNHEY and CDR2 SMNVEV come from the germline V gene (reference sequence). CDR3 sequence: CASSPRGRGNTEAFF. The CDR3 nucleotides are TGTGCCAGCAGTCCCCGTGGCAGGGGGAACACTGAAGCTTTCTTT.

This clone was picked up a small number of times. The genes are TRBV4-1 and TRBJ1-5, with 9 positions matching TRBD1. This CDR3 contains 15 residues. V gave up 3 bases and J gave up 4 bases; unmatched junction bases: 4. Germline V gene sequence: CDR1 MGHRA, CDR2 YSYEKL. The CDR3: CASSHPDRGNQPQHF. In DNA, the CDR3 is TGCGCCAGCAGCCATCCCGACAGGGGGAATCAGCCCCAGCATTTT.

Here the CDR3 reads CASSFGAAQYEQYF. The CDR3 nucleotides are TGTGCCAGCAGCTTTGGGGCAGCTCAATACGAGCAGTACTTC. The rearrangement links TRBV7-9 to TRBJ2-7, with D possibly matching TRBD1 (5 bases). This CDR3 has 14 residues. V lost 3 bases, J lost 4 bases, and 13 bases lay in between. CDR1 is SEHNR, CDR2 FQNEAQ, per germline (reference sequence).

The rearrangement links TRBV19 to TRBJ2-7; a possible D gene is TRBD1 (6 bases). The V and J ends lost 3 bases and 2 bases respectively, with 8 bases between them. The CDR3 is 13 residues long. CDR1 and CDR2 (germline): LNHDA, SQIVND (reference sequence). The CDR3 bases are TGTGCCAGTAGTATGGACAGTACCTACGAGCAGTACTTC. Encoded protein: CASSMDSTYEQYF.

This clone was counted between two and nine times. This sequence joins TRBV5-4 and TRBJ1-3; D gene uncertain. V lost 0 bases to trimming and J lost 0 bases, with 4 bases between them. Per the germline V gene, CDR1 is SGHNT and CDR2 is YYREEE (reference sequence). The CDR3 is made up of 14 amino acids. CDR3 sequence (DNA): TGTGCCAGCAGCTTGGCCGACTCTGGAAACACCATATATTTT. It encodes CASSLADSGNTIYF.

The J gene is TRBJ1-1, the V gene TRBV4-1; no firm D call. Per the germline V gene, CDR1 is MGHRA and CDR2 is YSYEKL. The V and J ends lost 6 bases and 3 bases respectively, with 14 bases between them. The CDR3 runs to 14 residues. The CDR3 DNA reads as TGCGCCAGCAGGGGGATTCTAAAAGACACTGAAGCTTTCTTT. This codes for CASRGILKDTEAFF.